Given below is one T cell receptor (beta chain) in context. This specimen comes from a study of technical replicates of blood from a few donors. The V gene lost 0 bases and the J gene lost 7 bases, with 13 bases spanning the gap. Germline CDR1 and CDR2: SGDLS and YYNGEE. The CDR3 runs to 15 residues. Measured with immunoSEQ multiplex PCR; TCRdb has only the in-frame clones, and not every one. Here the sample spans under 80,000 clones, over 85% being singletons. The clonotype comes from a human donor in good health. Some clones in this sample may be carry-over from other donors' samples. The sequenced sample was PBMCs. V usage is TRBV9 and J usage is TRBJ2-2, with D perhaps TRBD2 (5 bases). In DNA form, the CDR3 reads TGTGCCAGCAGCGTAGGGACTGCCCTAGGCGGGGAGCTGTTTTTT. Its protein is CASSVGTALGGELFF.